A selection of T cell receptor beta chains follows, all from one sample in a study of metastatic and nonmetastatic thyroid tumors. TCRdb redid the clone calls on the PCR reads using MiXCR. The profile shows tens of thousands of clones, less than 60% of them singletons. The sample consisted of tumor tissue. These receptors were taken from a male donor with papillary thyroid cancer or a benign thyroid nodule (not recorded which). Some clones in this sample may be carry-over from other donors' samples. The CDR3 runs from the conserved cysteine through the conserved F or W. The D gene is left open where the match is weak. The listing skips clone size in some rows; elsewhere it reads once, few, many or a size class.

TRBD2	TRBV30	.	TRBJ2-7	TGTGCCTGCTCCGGGGCGGGGGGGAGCTACGAGCAGTACTTC	CACSGAGGSYEQYF
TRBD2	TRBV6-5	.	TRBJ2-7	TGTGCCAGCAGTTACGGGGTGACTAGCGGGAGGGCCCGGGAGCAGTACTTC	CASSYGVTSGRAREQYF
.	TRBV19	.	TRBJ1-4	TGTGCCAGTAGTGCGGGACGGATTAATGAAAAACTGTTTTTT	CASSAGRINEKLFF
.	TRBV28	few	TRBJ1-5	TGTGCCAGCAGTGCGGACCCTCGCAATCAGCCCCAGCATTTT	CASSADPRNQPQHF
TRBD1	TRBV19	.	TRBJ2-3	TGTGCCAGTAGTCAACGGACAGGGAGAACAGATACGCAGTATTTT	CASSQRTGRTDTQYF
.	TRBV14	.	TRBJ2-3	TGTGCCAGCAGCCTTACGGAGATGGATACGCAGTATTTT	CASSLTEMDTQYF
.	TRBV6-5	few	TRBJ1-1	TGTGCCAGCAGTTACGGACGGCCTGAAGCTTTCTTT	CASSYGRPEAFF
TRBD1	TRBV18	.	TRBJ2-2	TGTGCCAGCTCACCCCGGTCACAGGGGGCCTCCGGGGAGCTGTTTTTT	CASSPRSQGASGELFF
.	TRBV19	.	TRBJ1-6	TGTGCCAGTAGTATAGGGGGTCTCAATTCACCCCTCCACTTT	CASSIGGLNSPLHF
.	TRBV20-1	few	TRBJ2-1	TGCAGTGCCACCCAACCCCAAGCGATTTACAATGAGCAGTTCTTC	CSATQPQAIYNEQFF
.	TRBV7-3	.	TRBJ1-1	TGTGCCAGCAGCCCACAGGCGGGGGAGAGGCGGGGTGCTTTCTTT	CASSPQAGERRGAFF
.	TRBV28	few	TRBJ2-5	TGTGCCAGCAGTTTACAAGAGACCCAGTACTTC	CASSLQETQYF
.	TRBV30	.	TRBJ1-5	TGTGCCTGGAGTGTACAGATAAGCAATCAGCCCCAGCATTTT	CAWSVQISNQPQHF
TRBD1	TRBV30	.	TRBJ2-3	TGTGCCAGCCGCCGGGACAGGGGTACCGATACGCAGTATTTT	CASRRDRGTDTQYF
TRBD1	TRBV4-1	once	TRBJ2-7	TGCGCCAGCAGCCAAGACCCTACAGGGGTCAAGCAGTACTTC	CASSQDPTGVKQYF
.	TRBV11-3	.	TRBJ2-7	TGTGCCAGCAGCCAGCCCGGGACGGACTACGAGCAGTACTTC	CASSQPGTDYEQYF
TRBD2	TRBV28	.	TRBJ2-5	TGTGCCAGCAGCCGGGGGGACCAAGAGACCCAGTACTTC	CASSRGDQETQYF
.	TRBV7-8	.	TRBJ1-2	TGTGCCAGCAGCTCGGCACTCGGAGACTATGGCTACACCTTC	CASSSALGDYGYTF
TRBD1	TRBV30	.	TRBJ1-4	TGTGCCTGGAGGGAAATGGACAGGGCCGTCCGCGAAAAACTGTTTTTT	CAWREMDRAVREKLFF
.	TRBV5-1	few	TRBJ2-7	TGCGCCAGCAGCCACGGGACGGGACTCTCCTACGAGCAGTACTTC	CASSHGTGLSYEQYF
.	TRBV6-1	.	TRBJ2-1	TGTGCCGGATCAGTAGACGGGGAGCCCTTCAATGAGCAGTTCTTC	CAGSVDGEPFNEQFF
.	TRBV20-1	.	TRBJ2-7	TGCAGTGCTAGAGATAGCGGAGGGGAACCCTACGAGCAGTACTTC	CSARDSGGEPYEQYF
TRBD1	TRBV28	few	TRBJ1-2	TGTGCCAGCAGTTTATGGGGGACAGGGCAGGGAGGCTACACCTTC	CASSLWGTGQGGYTF
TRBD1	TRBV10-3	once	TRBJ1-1	TGTGCCATCAGTAACAGGGGAAGAGACACTGAAGCTTTCTTT	CAISNRGRDTEAFF
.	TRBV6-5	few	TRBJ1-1	TGTGCCAGCAGTTATCGTAAGGAGGCTTTCTTT	CASSYRKEAFF
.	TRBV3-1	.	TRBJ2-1	TGTGCCAGTAGCGGACTGTTGGGAAATGAGCAGTTCTTC	CASSGLLGNEQFF
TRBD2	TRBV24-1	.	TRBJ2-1	TGTGCCACCAGTGATCCAGGACTAGCGGGAGTTGATGAGCAGTTCTTC	CATSDPGLAGVDEQFF
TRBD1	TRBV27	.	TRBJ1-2	TGTGCCAGCAGTTTAAAGGTTCCGTCTACAGGGGTTGGCCTCTATGGCTACACCTTC	CASSLKVPSTGVGLYGYTF
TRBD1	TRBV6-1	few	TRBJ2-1	TGTGCCAGCAGGGACAAATTAACTACAGGGGTGGGATACAATGAGCAGTTCTTC	CASRDKLTTGVGYNEQFF
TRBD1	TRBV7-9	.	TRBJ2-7	TGTGCCAGCAGCTTAGCAGGGGGCCTGTTCCACGAGCAGTACTTC	CASSLAGGLFHEQYF
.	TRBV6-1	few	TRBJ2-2	TGTGCCAGCAGCCCGGACTTCCGGAACACCGGGGAGCTGTTTTTT	CASSPDFRNTGELFF
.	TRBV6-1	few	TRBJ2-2	TGTGCCAGCAGTGAAGGATGGGAGCTGTTTTTT	CASSEGWELFF
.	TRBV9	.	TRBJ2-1	TGTGCCAGCAGCGTAGCAGGACTAACCTACAATGAGCAGTTCTTC	CASSVAGLTYNEQFF
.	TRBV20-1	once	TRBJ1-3	TGCAGTGCTAGACCGGCGGGAGGAATCGGAAACACCATATATTTT	CSARPAGGIGNTIYF
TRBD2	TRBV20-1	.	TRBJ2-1	TGCAGTGCTCAGAATAGCGGGGTCGCGTACAATGAGCAGTTCTTC	CSAQNSGVAYNEQFF
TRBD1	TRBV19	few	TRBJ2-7	TGTGCCAGTAGCGACCCAGGGGGAGCCTACGAGCAGTACTTC	CASSDPGGAYEQYF
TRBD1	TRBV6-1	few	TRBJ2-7	TGTGCCAGCAGTAGATTCGCCGGGACAGGGTGCGAGCAGTACTTC	CASSRFAGTGCEQYF
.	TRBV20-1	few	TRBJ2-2	TGCAGTGCTAGAGCGGCAGGGAGGATAAACACCGGGGAGCTGTTTTTT	CSARAAGRINTGELFF
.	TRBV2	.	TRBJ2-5	TGTGCCAGCGAAACGGGTAACAGGGAAGAGACCCAGTACTTC	CASETGNREETQYF
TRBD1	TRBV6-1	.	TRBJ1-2	TGTGCCAGCAGTTCGGCGGGACAGGGTTATGGCTACACCTTC	CASSSAGQGYGYTF
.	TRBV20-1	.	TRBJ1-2	TGCAGTGCTAGAGTTATAATCCGGGACGGAGATGGCTACACCTTC	CSARVIIRDGDGYTF
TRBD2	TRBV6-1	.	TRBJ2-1	TGTGCCAGCATAAGCGGGAGGAGGGGCGAGCAGTTCTTC	CASISGRRGEQFF